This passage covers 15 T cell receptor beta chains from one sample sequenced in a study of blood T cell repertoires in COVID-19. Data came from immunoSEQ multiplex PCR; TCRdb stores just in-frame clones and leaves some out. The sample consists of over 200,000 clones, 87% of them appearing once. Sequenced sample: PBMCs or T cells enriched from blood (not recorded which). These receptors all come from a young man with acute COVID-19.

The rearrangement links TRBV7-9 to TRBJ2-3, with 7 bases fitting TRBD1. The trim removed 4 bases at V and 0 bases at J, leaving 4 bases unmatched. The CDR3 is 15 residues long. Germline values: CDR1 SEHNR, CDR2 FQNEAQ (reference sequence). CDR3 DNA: TGTGCCAGCAGCTGGGCAGGGGGAAGCACAGATACGCAGTATTTT. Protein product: CASSWAGGSTDTQYF. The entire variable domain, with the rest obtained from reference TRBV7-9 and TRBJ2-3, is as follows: DTGVSQNPRHKITKRGQNVTFRCDPISEHNRLYWYRQTLGQGPEFLTYFQNEAQLEKSRLLSDRFSAERPKGSFSTLEIQRTEQGDSAMYLCASSWAGGSTDTQYFGPGTRLTVL.

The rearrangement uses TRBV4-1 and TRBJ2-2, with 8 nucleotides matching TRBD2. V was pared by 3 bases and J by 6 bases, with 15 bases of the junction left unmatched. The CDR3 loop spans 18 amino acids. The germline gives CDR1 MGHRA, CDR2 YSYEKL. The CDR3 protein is CASSQKNGLALGPGELFF. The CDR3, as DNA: TGCGCCAGCAGCCAGAAGAATGGACTAGCCCTGGGCCCCGGGGAGCTGTTTTTT.

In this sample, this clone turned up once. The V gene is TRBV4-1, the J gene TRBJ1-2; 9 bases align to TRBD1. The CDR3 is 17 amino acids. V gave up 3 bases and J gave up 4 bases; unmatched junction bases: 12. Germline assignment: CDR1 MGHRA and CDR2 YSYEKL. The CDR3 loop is CASSQDRGRVVGYGYTF. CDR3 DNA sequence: TGCGCCAGCAGCCAGGACAGGGGACGGGTTGTCGGCTATGGCTACACCTTC.

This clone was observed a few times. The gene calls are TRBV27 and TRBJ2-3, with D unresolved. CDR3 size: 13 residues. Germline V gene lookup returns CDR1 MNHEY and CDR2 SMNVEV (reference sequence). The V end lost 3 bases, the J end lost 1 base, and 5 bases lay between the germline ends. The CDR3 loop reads CASSFYGTDTQYF. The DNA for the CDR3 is TGTGCCAGCAGTTTTTATGGCACAGATACGCAGTATTTT.

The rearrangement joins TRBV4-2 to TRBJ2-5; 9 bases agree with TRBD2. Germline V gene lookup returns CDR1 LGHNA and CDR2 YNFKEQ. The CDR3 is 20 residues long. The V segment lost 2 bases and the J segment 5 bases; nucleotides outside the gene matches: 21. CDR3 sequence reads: CASSQRRPCCGRDHPETQYF. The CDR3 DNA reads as TGTGCCAGCAGCCAAAGACGCCCGTGTTGCGGGAGGGATCATCCGGAGACCCAGTACTTC.

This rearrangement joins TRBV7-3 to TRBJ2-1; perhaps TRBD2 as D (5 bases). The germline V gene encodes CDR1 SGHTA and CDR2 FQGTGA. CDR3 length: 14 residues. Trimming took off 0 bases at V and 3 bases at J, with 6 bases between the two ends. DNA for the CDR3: TGTGCCAGCAGCTTAACTGGAGGCTACAATGAGCAGTTCTTC. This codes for CASSLTGGYNEQFF.

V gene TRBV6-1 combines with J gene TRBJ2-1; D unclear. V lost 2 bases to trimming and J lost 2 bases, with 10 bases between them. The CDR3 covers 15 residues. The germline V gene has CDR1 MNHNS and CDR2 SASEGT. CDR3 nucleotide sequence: TGTGCCAGCAGTGAATATACCGAGGCCTACAATGAGCAGTTCTTC. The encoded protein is CASSEYTEAYNEQFF.

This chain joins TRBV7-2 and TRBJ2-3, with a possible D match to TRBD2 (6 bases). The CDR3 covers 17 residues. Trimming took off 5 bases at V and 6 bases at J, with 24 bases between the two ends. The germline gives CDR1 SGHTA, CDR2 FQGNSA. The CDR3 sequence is CASSATGLRGSSDTQYF. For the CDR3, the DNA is TGTGCCAGCAGCGCGACGGGACTCCGAGGGTCCTCTGATACGCAGTATTTT.

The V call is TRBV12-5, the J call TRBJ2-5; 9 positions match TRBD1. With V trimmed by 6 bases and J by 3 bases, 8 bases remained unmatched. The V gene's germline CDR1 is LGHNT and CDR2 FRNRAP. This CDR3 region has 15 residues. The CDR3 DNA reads TGTGCTAGTGGCACAGGGACAGGGTTAGAAGAGACCCAGTACTTC. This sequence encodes CASGTGTGLEETQYF.

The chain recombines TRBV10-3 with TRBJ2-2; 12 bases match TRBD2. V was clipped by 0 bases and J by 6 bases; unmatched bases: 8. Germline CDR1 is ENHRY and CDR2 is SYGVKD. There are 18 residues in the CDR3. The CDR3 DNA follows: TGTGCCATCAGTGAGTCGGCACTGACTAGCGGGAGCTCCGGGGAGCTGTTTTTT. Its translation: CAISESALTSGSSGELFF.

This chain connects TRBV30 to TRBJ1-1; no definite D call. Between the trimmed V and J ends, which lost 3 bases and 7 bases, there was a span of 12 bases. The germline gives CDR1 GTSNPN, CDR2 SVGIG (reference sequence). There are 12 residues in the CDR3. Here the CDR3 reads CAWRAIFNEAFF. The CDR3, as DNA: TGTGCCTGGAGAGCGATTTTCAATGAAGCTTTCTTT.

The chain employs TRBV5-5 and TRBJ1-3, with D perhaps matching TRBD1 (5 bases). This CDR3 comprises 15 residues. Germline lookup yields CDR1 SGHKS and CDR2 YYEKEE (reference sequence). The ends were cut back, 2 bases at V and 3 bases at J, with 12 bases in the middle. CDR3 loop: CASSFQGGGGNTIYF. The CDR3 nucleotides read TGTGCCAGCAGCTTTCAGGGAGGAGGTGGAAACACCATATATTTT.

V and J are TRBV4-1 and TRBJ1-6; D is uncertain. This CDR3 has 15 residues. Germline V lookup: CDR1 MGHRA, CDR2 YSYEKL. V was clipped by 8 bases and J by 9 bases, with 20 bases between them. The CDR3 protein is CASSLAGVAGSPLHF. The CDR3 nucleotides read TGCGCCAGCTCGTTGGCGGGAGTCGCCGGTTCACCCCTCCACTTT.

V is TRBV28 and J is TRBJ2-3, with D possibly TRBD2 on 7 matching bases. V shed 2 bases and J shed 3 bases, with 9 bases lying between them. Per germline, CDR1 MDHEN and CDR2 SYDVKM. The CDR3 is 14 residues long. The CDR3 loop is CASSLRGGTDTQYF. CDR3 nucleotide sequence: TGTGCCAGCAGTTTAAGGGGGGGGACAGATACGCAGTATTTT.

The CDR3 is CASSRQGFYGYTF. The CDR3 region has the DNA TGTGCCAGCAGTCGACAGGGTTTTTATGGCTACACCTTC. This sequence joins TRBV27 and TRBJ1-2, with 7 bases matching TRBD1. V trimming: 5 bases; J trimming: 5 bases; junction bases outside the gene matches: 5. The CDR3 consists of 13 residues. Germline-derived CDR1 and CDR2 are MNHEY and SMNVEV (reference sequence).